This T cell receptor beta chain originates from a study of cytomegalovirus exposure and HLA in healthy donors. In the case of this clone: What it binds is not known.

General study findings and limits: The authors listed 180 or so TCR beta chains as cytomegalovirus-associated. A later analysis associated 16,000 or so TCR beta sequences with HLA alleles at a 0.05 false discovery rate.

Primers included in the PCR were 60 Vbeta and 13 Jbeta primers. Repertoires were generated with immunoSEQ multiplex PCR, while TCRdb's copy carries only in-frame clones and drops some. The table lists 70,000 to 95,000 clones, about 84% of them singletons. This sequence originates from a man younger than 30 in good health and CMV-seronegative. Sequencing was done on a sample of PBMCs.

The CDR3: CASSKGDRRYGYTF. The CDR3 DNA reads as TGTGCCAGCAGCAAAGGAGACAGACGCTATGGCTACACCTTC. This chain joins TRBV21-1 and TRBJ1-2; the table calls TRBD1, which could not be checked here. TRBV21-1 is a pseudogene. CDR3 size: 14 residues.